This TCR beta chain was captured in a study of shared T cell receptors in the human thymus. This clone appeared once. Profiling relied on immunoSEQ multiplex PCR, and the TCRdb table lists in-frame clones only, not all of them. This table has about 380,000 clones, about 95% appearing once. Per germline, CDR1 SSHAT and CDR2 FNYEAQ (reference sequence). CDR3 size: 16 residues. V was pared by 5 bases and J by 0 bases, with 14 bases between. Specimen: thymocytes. The receptor's source is a human donor. The gene calls are TRBV7-7 and TRBJ2-1, with a possible D match to TRBD2 (6 bases). The CDR3 sequence is CASSRWAGSSYNEQFF. The CDR3 bases are TGTGCCAGCAGCCGTTGGGCGGGGAGCTCCTACAATGAGCAGTTCTTC.